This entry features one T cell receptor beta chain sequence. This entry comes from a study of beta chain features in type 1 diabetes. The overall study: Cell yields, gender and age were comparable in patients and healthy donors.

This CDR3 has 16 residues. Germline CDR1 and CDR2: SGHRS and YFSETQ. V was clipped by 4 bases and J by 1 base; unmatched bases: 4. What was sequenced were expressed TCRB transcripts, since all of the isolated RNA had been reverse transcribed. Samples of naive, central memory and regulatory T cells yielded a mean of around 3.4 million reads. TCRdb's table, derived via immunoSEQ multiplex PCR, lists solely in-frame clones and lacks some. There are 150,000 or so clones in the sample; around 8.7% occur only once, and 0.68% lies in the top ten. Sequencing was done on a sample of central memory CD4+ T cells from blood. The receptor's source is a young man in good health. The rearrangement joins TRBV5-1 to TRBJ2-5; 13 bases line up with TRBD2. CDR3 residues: CASSRWTSGGQETQYF. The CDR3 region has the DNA TGCGCCAGCAGCCGATGGACTAGCGGGGGCCAAGAGACCCAGTACTTC.